The source of this T cell receptor (beta chain) is a study of cytotoxic CD8 clonotypes in ibrutinib-treated CLL (dated by TCRdb to the early 2020s). The study in broad terms: The cohort included around 16 treatment-naive and some 10 relapsed/refractory patients; about 18 were IGHV unmutated. Every remission and progressive disease sample was obtained while ibrutinib was still being received by the patients. Of the roughly 79 people in the trial, 26 had longitudinal samples available. Cryopreserved peripheral blood mononuclear cells were collected at three points: before therapy, at response, and at either sustained remission or disease progression. Responses were partial in 25 or so patients and complete in 2; after median approximately 69 months follow-up, some 14 stayed in remission and approximately 12 progressed. The response samples were drawn at a median of 12 months into treatment, with a range of about 6 to 36 months. Samples averaged about 260,000 productive templates and approximately 100,000 productive rearrangements.

Looking up the germline V gene yields CDR1 KGHSH and CDR2 LQKENI. Trimming costs V 4 bases and J 3 bases, and their ends lie 9 bases apart. The CDR3 measures 13 amino acids from cysteine to phenylalanine. The retained sequence is limited to the CDR3, 39 bases, with the frame set at the first base. What the research found in general, with its limitations: An increase in clonality was observed at ibrutinib response, with clonality remaining stable during sustained remission and falling back toward baseline at progression. At baseline, clonality was higher than in age-matched healthy donors and showed a strong correlation with circulating CD8+ T-cell counts. Sustained-remission and progressing patients did not have matched sampling times, and lymph node repertoires were not examined. Public clonotypes were found to be uncommon and were observed to contract or remain stable during treatment; the increase in clonality was shown to reflect expansion of private clonotypes at ibrutinib response.

Each clonotype received, on average, around 9.6x coverage in deep resolution sequencing performed on a MiSeq, where the target depth lay between 1 in 1 million and 1 in 200,000 T cells. TCR beta libraries were generated with the immunoSEQ hsTCRB Kit. In the paper's pipeline: The data were analyzed with ImmunoSEQ Analyzer and ImmunoSEQ Data Assistant, and V, D and J gene assignments followed IMGT definitions. Clonality, which ranges from 0 to 1, was calculated as one minus the normalized Shannon entropy of productive rearrangement frequencies. Only overrepresented clonotypes making up at least 0.05% of the repertoire of each patient were included in the public clonotype analysis. About a dozen repertoires from age-matched healthy donors, obtained from immuneACCESS, served as clonality controls. The table comes from immuneACCESS by way of TCRdb, which keeps in-frame sequences with V and J called. Part of the clones is missing from these tables; in studies checked, under half for an unresolved V gene and the rest for unknown reasons. Clone size and V and J calls were adopted from that table, with D and trimming inferred from the DNA. The sample table shows more than 200,000 clones, and roughly 70% are seen once. 15% of the sample is taken by the ten largest.

This specimen's time point label, per the study, means: around 2 years on ibrutinib. For TCR beta library preparation, approximately 2 micrograms of genomic DNA was extracted from cryopreserved PBMCs. Longitudinal blood samples from CLL patients on ibrutinib monotherapy underwent high-throughput TCR beta sequencing. The patients took part in an open-label, single-center phase 2 trial of ibrutinib monotherapy. This clone was seen a few times. The antigen this receptor binds is unknown. No base quality information exists; no much larger clone differs at one position. The sample consisted of PBMCs, taken after 24 months of ibrutinib treatment. Recombination linked TRBV18 to TRBJ1-1; TRBD1 is perhaps the D gene, given 5 matching bases. The clonotype originates from a human donor with chronic lymphocytic leukemia. The DNA reads TGTGCCAGCTCACTTCAGACAGACACTGAAGCTTTCTTT. Its amino acids are CASSLQTDTEAFF.